One and the same sample provided the 6 T cell receptor beta chains below, sequenced in a study of CD8 T cells in Susac syndrome. Random hexamers primed reverse transcription of roughly 0.45 to 1 ug RNA. One entry per CDR3 protein results from TCRdb running MiXCR on the immunoSEQ multiplex PCR reads. The repertoire holds 150,000 to 200,000 distinct CDR3 sequences, approximately 94% seen once, with around 0.1% in the top ten. Sequencing was performed on CD4+ T cells from PBMCs. The origin of the receptors is a human donor in good health.

The chain links TRBV24-1 to TRBJ2-1, with D maybe TRBD2 (6 bases). The CDR3 consists of 16 residues. The V gene's germline CDR1 is KGHDR and CDR2 SFDVKD. V shed 4 bases and J shed 0 bases, with 12 bases lying between them. The CDR3 DNA follows: TGTGCCACCAGTGAACGACTAGGTAGCTCCTACAATGAGCAGTTCTTC. Its protein product is CATSERLGSSYNEQFF.

The genes are TRBV7-9 and TRBJ2-7; D uncertain. Germline V gene sequence: CDR1 SEHNR, CDR2 FQNEAQ (reference sequence). Trimming shortened V by 5 bases and J by 7 bases, and 15 bases separated the two germline ends. The CDR3 length is 13 residues. The CDR3 loop is CASSTQAVGEQYF. The CDR3 nucleotides are TGTGCCAGCAGCACCCAAGCTGTGGGAGAGCAGTACTTC.

This chain joins TRBV7-9 and TRBJ1-1; D is ambiguous. The CDR3 runs 15 residues. V dropped 1 base and J dropped 0 bases, with 9 bases sitting between them. Germline-derived CDR1 and CDR2 are SEHNR and FQNEAQ (reference sequence). In DNA form, the CDR3 reads TGTGCCAGCAGCTTAGGTATCCGGATGAACACTGAAGCTTTCTTT. This translates into CASSLGIRMNTEAFF.

The chain combines TRBV28 with TRBJ1-2; the D is unclear. The V end lost 5 bases, the J end lost 8 bases, and 12 bases lay between the germline ends. The CDR3 spans 12 residues. The germline V gene has CDR1 MDHEN and CDR2 SYDVKM. The CDR3 sequence is CASSPGSLGYTF. The CDR3 nucleotides read TGTGCCAGCAGTCCCGGTTCCTTAGGCTACACCTTC.

The chain joins TRBV6-5 to TRBJ2-3; D remains ambiguous. V shed 6 bases and J shed 9 bases, with 10 bases lying between them. The CDR3 totals 11 residues. Germline CDR1 reads MNHEY; CDR2 reads SVGAGI. This CDR3 reads CASRVAETQYF. The CDR3, as DNA: TGTGCCAGCAGGGTAGCCGAGACGCAGTATTTT.

The gene calls are TRBV20-1 and TRBJ2-5; no clear D. The CDR3 is 10 residues long. Trimming pared 5 bases from V and 5 bases from J, leaving 6 bases between. Germline-derived CDR1 and CDR2 are DFQATT and SNEGSKA (reference sequence). CDR3 in DNA: TGCAGTGCTGTCCACGAGACCCAGTACTTC. Its translation is CSAVHETQYF.